Each of the 27 T cell receptor beta chains below was sequenced from the same sample in a study of Ad26.COV2.S vaccination and SARS-CoV-2 variants. Clones were read by immunoSEQ multiplex PCR, and TCRdb kept only the in-frame ones, dropping some. The table has about 350,000 clones, around 83% seen once. Treatment reported: roughly 19 received Ad26.COV2.S at low or high dose, single or two shots; about 5 received placebo; per-sample allocation not given. It was on day 63 after the first vaccine or placebo injection that samples were taken. The sample consisted of peripheral blood, taken in a trial of Ad26.COV2.S vaccine versus placebo. The receptor source for this set is a person aged 18-60 years who received the Ad26.COV2.S COVID-19 vaccine or a placebo.

The V and J genes are TRBV10-3 and TRBJ2-1; TRBD2 matches at 12 bases. The CDR3 consists of 16 residues. Per the germline V gene, CDR1 is ENHRY and CDR2 is SYGVKD. Trimming at V came to 6 bases and at J to 1 base, leaving 4 bases not matched to a gene. CDR3 amino acids: CAISRLAGESYNEQFF. Written as DNA, the CDR3 is TGTGCCATCAGCAGACTAGCGGGGGAATCCTACAATGAGCAGTTCTTC.

The chain joins TRBV7-9 to TRBJ1-6, with D perhaps matching TRBD1 (6 bases). This CDR3 is built from 16 residues. V lost 5 bases to trimming and J lost 9 bases, with 20 bases between them. Germline V gene sequence: CDR1 SEHNR, CDR2 FQNEAQ (reference sequence). The CDR3 DNA sequence: TGTGCCAGCAGCAGCCCCCGTGGACAGTTTTTTTCACCCCTCCACTTT. The encoded protein is CASSSPRGQFFSPLHF.

This clone appeared once. This rearrangement joins TRBV29-1 to TRBJ2-7, with D unresolved. V was cut by 6 bases and J by 5 bases, with 17 bases left in between. CDR1 and CDR2 from the germline V gene are SQVTM and ANQGSEA. The CDR3 is 13 amino acids. CDR3 residues: CSVLTLGNNEQYF. Written as DNA, the CDR3 is TGCAGCGTACTCACGCTAGGGAACAACGAGCAGTACTTC.

The chain couples TRBV5-8 to TRBJ2-5; D is unresolved. V was cut by 4 bases and J by 2 bases, with 15 bases left in between. CDR3 length equals 15 residues. The V gene's germline CDR1 is SGHTS and CDR2 YDEGEE. As DNA, the CDR3 is TGTGCCAGCAGCCTAAATCAAGCCGTGCAAGAGACCCAGTACTTC. Translated, it gives CASSLNQAVQETQYF.

The chain joins TRBV20-1 to TRBJ1-2; 9 bases are a match to TRBD1. The CDR3 has 16 amino acids. After removal of 5 bases from V and 6 bases from J, the junction contained 16 bases not matched to a gene. The germline CDR1 and CDR2 sequences are DFQATT and SNEGSKA (reference sequence). The CDR3 nucleotides are TGCAGTGCTGGTGGGGACAGGGACAATTTTCTGAATGGCTACACCTTC. It is translated as CSAGGDRDNFLNGYTF.

The V and J genes are TRBV20-1 and TRBJ2-3; the match to TRBD2 covers 9 bases. The CDR3 has 15 residues. Germline V gives CDR1 DFQATT, CDR2 SNEGSKA (reference sequence). V was pared by 3 bases and J by 6 bases, with 10 bases of the junction left unmatched. This CDR3 reads CSASLSGGPPDTQYF. As DNA, the CDR3 is TGCAGTGCTAGTCTGAGCGGGGGGCCCCCCGATACGCAGTATTTT.

This clone has only one observation. This chain joins TRBV27 and TRBJ2-3; 8 nucleotides agree with TRBD1. V was clipped by 3 bases and J by 10 bases; unmatched bases: 3. The CDR3 totals 12 residues. Germline loops: CDR1 MNHEY, CDR2 SMNVEV (reference sequence). CDR3 amino acids: CASSLQGQAQYF. The DNA of the CDR3 is TGTGCCAGCAGTTTGCAGGGACAGGCGCAGTATTTT.

This chain links TRBV5-8 with TRBJ1-2; unclear D gene. This CDR3 comprises 14 residues. The germline V gene encodes CDR1 SGHTS and CDR2 YDEGEE. Trimming left V 0 bases short and J 1 base short, with 7 bases between. The CDR3 sequence: CASSLGPDNYGYTF. The CDR3 DNA follows: TGTGCCAGCAGCTTGGGTCCAGATAACTATGGCTACACCTTC.

V and J are TRBV6-6 and TRBJ1-1; maybe TRBD1 (6 bases). V lost 3 bases, J lost 1 base, and 9 bases lay in between. The germline V gene encodes CDR1 MNHNY and CDR2 SVGAGI (reference sequence). CDR3 length: 14 residues. The CDR3 sequence is CASSYSQGNTEAFF. Written as DNA, the CDR3 is TGTGCCAGCAGTTATTCACAGGGGAACACTGAAGCTTTCTTT.

In this sample, this clone turned up once. This sequence joins TRBV5-1 and TRBJ2-7; TRBD2 might be the D (7 bases). Per the germline V gene, CDR1 is SGHRS and CDR2 is YFSETQ. V gave up 4 bases and J gave up 3 bases, with 17 bases separating them. The CDR3 has 15 residues. CDR3 sequence: CASSPDFRGGYEQYF. In DNA, the CDR3 is TGCGCCAGCAGCCCAGACTTTAGGGGGGGCTACGAGCAGTACTTC.

This clone turned up a few times. The chain links TRBV7-2 to TRBJ1-5; D is perhaps TRBD1 (6 bases). Germline-derived CDR1 and CDR2 are SGHTA and FQGNSA. V lost 5 bases to trimming and J lost 0 bases, with 17 bases between them. The CDR3 is 17 amino acids. The CDR3 coding sequence is TGTGCCAGCAGCCCCACAGGGTCCCCTTATAGCAATCAGCCCCAGCATTTT. It is translated as CASSPTGSPYSNQPQHF. Full variable domain (rest looked up from reference TRBV7-2 and TRBJ1-5): GAGVSQSPSNKVTEKGKDVELRCDPISGHTALYWYRQSLGQGLEFLIYFQGNSAPDKSGLPSDRFSAERTGGSVSTLTIQRTQQEDSAVYLCASSPTGSPYSNQPQHFGDGTRLSIL.

The gene calls are TRBV5-6 and TRBJ2-2; 12 bases are a match to TRBD2. Trimming removed 6 bases from V and 5 bases from J; junction bases left unmatched: 8. The CDR3 is made up of 16 amino acids. Germline V gene data show CDR1 as SGHDT and CDR2 as YYEEEE. As DNA, the CDR3 is TGTGCCAGCACACCTAGCGGGGGGGCCGGAACCGGGGAGCTGTTTTTT. This codes for CASTPSGGAGTGELFF.

The chain carries TRBV5-6 and TRBJ2-2; TRBD1 matches at 7 bases. Germline values: CDR1 SGHDT, CDR2 YYEEEE. With 5 bases clipped from V and 3 bases from J, the junction kept 13 bases outside the gene matches. The CDR3 loop spans 17 amino acids. This CDR3 reads CASRQRERDSYTGELFF. The CDR3 nucleotides are TGTGCCAGCAGGCAGAGAGAACGGGACAGTTACACCGGGGAGCTGTTTTTT.

This sequence joins TRBV6-5 and TRBJ1-4; no clear D. CDR3 length: 14 residues. CDR1 is MNHEY and CDR2 is SVGAGI in the germline V gene. V was shortened by 2 bases and J by 3 bases, with 7 bases between the two germline ends. The chain's CDR3 is CASSYRRANEKLFF. The CDR3 bases are TGTGCCAGCAGTTACCGGCGTGCTAATGAAAAACTGTTTTTT.

The chain links TRBV5-1 to TRBJ1-1, with 11 bases identical to TRBD1. Trimming at V came to 3 bases and at J to 4 bases, leaving 8 bases not matched to a gene. CDR3 length: 16 amino acids. Germline V gives CDR1 SGHRS, CDR2 YFSETQ. CDR3 loop: CASSSPPGQGGTEAFF. CDR3 bases: TGCGCCAGCAGCTCACCCCCGGGACAGGGGGGCACTGAAGCTTTCTTT.

The V and J genes are TRBV10-3 and TRBJ1-5; 9 bases fit TRBD1. The V gene end was trimmed by 6 bases and the J gene end by 5 bases; junction bases not matched to a gene: 8. In germline, CDR1 is ENHRY, CDR2 SYGVKD. The CDR3 extends over 15 amino acids. The CDR3 sequence is CAIRSRDRADQPQHF. CDR3 in DNA: TGTGCCATCAGGTCCCGGGACAGGGCAGATCAGCCCCAGCATTTT.

The chain couples TRBV5-4 to TRBJ2-1, with 7 bases matching TRBD2. In germline, CDR1 is SGHNT, CDR2 YYREEE (reference sequence). The J segment lost 0 bases and the V segment lost 1 base, leaving 4 bases of the junction unmatched. The CDR3 extends over 16 amino acids. CDR3 in DNA: TGTGCCAGCAGCTTGTCTTGGACTAGCTCCTACAATGAGCAGTTCTTC. Protein: CASSLSWTSSYNEQFF.

The rearrangement joins TRBV30 to TRBJ2-2; TRBD2 matches 8 bases. V shed 1 base, J shed 3 bases, and the junction held 4 bases outside the gene matches. The CDR3 is made up of 15 amino acids. Germline loops: CDR1 GTSNPN, CDR2 SVGIG (reference sequence). CDR3 amino acids: CAWSGGTRHTGELFF. CDR3 DNA: TGTGCCTGGAGTGGAGGGACTAGACACACCGGGGAGCTGTTTTTT. The variable domain in full, with the rest retrieved from reference TRBV30 and TRBJ2-2, is SQTIHQWPATLVQPVGSPLSLECTVEGTSNPNLYWYRQAAGRGLQLLFYSVGIGQISSEVPQNLSASRPQDRQFILSSKKLLLSDSGFYLCAWSGGTRHTGELFFGEGSRLTVL.

This chain uses TRBV19 with TRBJ2-7; D ambiguous. This CDR3 spans 16 amino acids. V was trimmed by 2 bases and J by 2 bases, leaving 16 bases between them. The germline CDR1 and CDR2 sequences are LNHDA and SQIVND (reference sequence). The CDR3 DNA reads TGTGCCAGTAGTATAAGATATGGGCCCTCCACCTACGAGCAGTACTTC. As protein: CASSIRYGPSTYEQYF.

This sequence joins TRBV6-6 and TRBJ1-5; TRBD1 matches 9 bases. The CDR3 is 14 amino acids. Germline lookup yields CDR1 MNHNY and CDR2 SVGAGI (reference sequence). The V and J ends lost 6 bases and 7 bases, in that order; junction bases with no gene match: 7. CDR3: CASSSGQGSQPQHF. The DNA of the CDR3 is TGTGCCAGCAGCTCCGGACAGGGGTCCCAGCCCCAGCATTTT.

V usage is TRBV30 and J usage is TRBJ2-3; TRBD2 might be the D (6 bases). In germline, CDR1 is GTSNPN, CDR2 SVGIG (reference sequence). The CDR3 has 14 residues. V lost 7 bases to trimming and J lost 4 bases, with 18 bases between them. The CDR3: CASDGPGASDTQYF. CDR3 coding DNA: TGTGCCTCTGACGGGCCGGGAGCTTCAGATACGCAGTATTTT.

V and J are TRBV25-1 and TRBJ1-4; D might be TRBD1 (5 bases). Trimming left V 2 bases short and J 15 bases short, with 10 bases between. CDR1 is MGHDK and CDR2 is SYGVNS in the germline V gene. The CDR3 length is 11 residues. The CDR3 DNA is TGTGCCAGCAGTGAAGCGGGGGGGATGTTTTTT. Translation gives CASSEAGGMFF.

The V call is TRBV24-1, the J call TRBJ2-1, with D unresolved. Trimming removed 9 bases at V and 2 bases at J, with 7 bases between. CDR3 length: 12 residues. CDR1 is KGHDR and CDR2 is SFDVKD in the germline V gene. Here the CDR3 reads CATSRAYNEQFF. CDR3 sequence (DNA): TGTGCCACCTCTAGAGCCTACAATGAGCAGTTCTTC.

V gene TRBV19 combines with J gene TRBJ1-2; TRBD1 aligns across 7 bases. V gave up 3 bases and J gave up 3 bases; unmatched junction bases: 10. This CDR3 is 16 amino acids long. Germline V gene sequence: CDR1 LNHDA, CDR2 SQIVND (reference sequence). The CDR3 DNA is TGTGCCAGTAGTATCCGTGATGGCAGGGGGGACTATGGCTACACCTTC. Protein sequence: CASSIRDGRGDYGYTF.

V usage is TRBV7-2 and J usage is TRBJ1-1, with a weak D call TRBD1 (6 bases). V shed 5 bases and J shed 1 base, with 11 bases lying between them. CDR3 length: 14 amino acids. The V gene's germline CDR1 is SGHTA and CDR2 FQGNSA. The CDR3 sequence: CASSVDRPNTEAFF. The CDR3 nucleotides are TGTGCCAGCAGCGTCGACAGGCCGAACACTGAAGCTTTCTTT.

This chain uses TRBV6-2 or TRBV6-3 with TRBJ2-1, with a tentative D call TRBD2 (5 bases). The V end lost 3 bases, the J end lost 8 bases, and 17 bases lay between the germline ends. Germline V CDR1 and CDR2: MNHEY, SVGEGT. The CDR3 extends over 15 amino acids. CDR3 region: CASSYRDNLSHEQFF. CDR3 bases: TGTGCCAGCAGTTATCGGGATAACCTTAGCCATGAGCAGTTCTTC.

Here the CDR3 DNA reads TGCGCCAGCAGCCTGGGAGGGGGCAGGACCTACGAGCAGTACTTC. This translates into CASSLGGGRTYEQYF. V and J are TRBV5-1 and TRBJ2-7; either TRBD1 or TRBD2 may fit D (7 bases each). With 4 bases removed from V and 2 bases from J, the gap between germline ends came to 16 bases. This CDR3 spans 15 amino acids. Germline V gene sequence: CDR1 SGHRS, CDR2 YFSETQ.